This is a list of T cell receptor beta chains from one sample in a study of PD-1 blockade in mismatch repair-deficient tumors. TCRdb's copy holds only in-frame clones and misses some; the assay was immunoSEQ multiplex PCR. This sample yields roughly 130,000 clones, of which roughly 86% are seen a single time; approximately 12% belongs to the top ten. The source material was peripheral blood, sampled just under 74 weeks after starting pembrolizumab. These receptors were obtained from an adult with mismatch repair-deficient cancer. Each CDR3 is given without its conserved first and last residue. Size values are once, few and many counts, or a class for expanded clones, and some rows have none.

clone_size j_call v_call cdr3_aa
- TRBJ2-3 TRBV5-1 ASSTQRAYTDTQY
- TRBJ2-1 TRBV29-1 SVEVRGVYNEQF
- TRBJ2-1 TRBV4-3 ASSQLRGGEAGYNEQF
- TRBJ2-7 TRBV14 ASSPLPEQY
- TRBJ2-1 TRBV13 ASSLTRNEQF
few TRBJ2-5 TRBV7-2 ASSFAGVSQETQY
- TRBJ2-1 TRBV9 ASSVVSGRANEQF
- TRBJ2-5 TRBV6-6 ASTPPRGETQY
- TRBJ2-7 TRBV5-1 ASSLRGGRGHEQY
- TRBJ2-3 TRBV30 AWSVNQGAPDTQY
- TRBJ2-2 TRBV19 ASRVTGELF
- TRBJ2-1 TRBV4-1 ASSHRTGPPYNEQF
- TRBJ2-7 TRBV15 ATTSTDGVYEQY
few TRBJ2-7 TRBV15 ATSRVMGYEQY
once TRBJ1-2 TRBV5-5 ASSFPGTGVDYGYT
once TRBJ2-5 TRBV5-1 ASSRDQGAGETQY
- TRBJ1-2 TRBV11-2 ASSLGERLLKYGYT
- TRBJ2-3 TRBV19 ASTGDGTDTQY
- TRBJ1-5 TRBV19 ASTDSSNQPQH
- TRBJ1-2 TRBV28 ASSPGGGGYGYT
- TRBJ2-1 TRBV15 ATSRDRTGGNEQF
few TRBJ1-2 TRBV25-1 ASSGQGEVDGYT
- TRBJ2-4 TRBV13 ASSLESQGFAKNIQY
- TRBJ2-3 TRBV10-3 AISETGLAGGTDTQY
- TRBJ2-1 TRBV7-8 ASSSGTSLLYNEQF
- TRBJ2-7 TRBV2 ASSPDYEQY
- TRBJ2-7 TRBV21-1 ASSKAAGGPYEQY
- TRBJ2-6 TRBV10-3 AISEREGSGANVLT
- TRBJ2-7 TRBV7-8 ASSFNSGAYEQY
- TRBJ1-2 TRBV30 AWSPRQPGQATYGYT
- TRBJ1-1 TRBV7-2 ASSLNTNTEAF
few TRBJ1-2 TRBV6-5 ASRAGTYGYT
- TRBJ1-5 TRBV28 ASTYSGQGSNQPQH
once TRBJ1-4 TRBV7-9 ASSSRTGEGEKLF
- TRBJ1-5 TRBV30 AWSGGGQSNQPQH
- TRBJ2-1 TRBV30 AWSVPSGGGNEQF
few TRBJ1-2 TRBV6-5 ASRYRGDYGYT
- TRBJ1-5 TRBV7-8 ASSPREGMNQPQH
once TRBJ1-1 TRBV5-1 ASSLGRGKGEAF
- TRBJ2-7 TRBV7-2 ASSSSSGTGSNEQY
- TRBJ2-1 TRBV7-8 ASSSRVLGYNEQF
- TRBJ2-7 TRBV19 ASQKTGGSSYEQY
- TRBJ1-2 TRBV21-1 ASSNGRGHRGYT
- TRBJ2-1 TRBV11-2 ASSLDYRGGAYNEQF
- TRBJ1-1 TRBV25-1 ASSDKTGGYTEAF